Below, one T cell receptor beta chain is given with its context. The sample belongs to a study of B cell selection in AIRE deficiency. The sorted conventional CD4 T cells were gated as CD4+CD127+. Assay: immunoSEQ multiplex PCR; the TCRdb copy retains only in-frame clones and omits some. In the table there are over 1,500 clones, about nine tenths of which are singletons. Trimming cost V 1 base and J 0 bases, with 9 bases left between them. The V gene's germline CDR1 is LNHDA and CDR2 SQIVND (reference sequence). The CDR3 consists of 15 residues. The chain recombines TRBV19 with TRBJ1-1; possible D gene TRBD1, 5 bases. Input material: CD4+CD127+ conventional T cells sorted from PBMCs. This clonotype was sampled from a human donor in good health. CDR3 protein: CASSIVAGMNTEAFF. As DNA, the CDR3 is TGTGCCAGTAGTATAGTTGCAGGGATGAACACTGAAGCTTTCTTT.